A single sample gave rise to the 5 T cell receptor beta chains below, sequenced in a study of molecular identifiers for immune sequencing clone quantification. TCRdb redid the calling of the PCR reads with MiXCR, one entry per CDR3 protein. Of roughly 630,000 distinct CDR3 sequences in the sample, 25% are singletons; the top ten hold about 0.84%. The sample consisted of naive CD8+ T cells from blood, with Jurkat cell RNA spiked in. Indicated subset: FACS-sorted CD8+CD4-CCR7+CD45RA+ naive T cells. These receptors were collected from a human donor in good health. Some libraries in this study had Jurkat cell RNA spiked in.

The V gene is TRBV6-2 or TRBV6-3, the J gene TRBJ1-1; tentatively, D is TRBD1 (5 bases). The CDR3 consists of 15 residues. Germline-derived CDR1 and CDR2 are MNHEY and SVGEGT. With 2 bases removed from V and 1 base from J, the gap between germline ends came to 11 bases. As DNA, the CDR3 is TGTGCCAGCAGTTACCTACGGGACCCGAACACTGAAGCTTTCTTT. Encoded protein: CASSYLRDPNTEAFF.

This clonotype was picked up a small number of times. The gene calls are TRBV27 and TRBJ1-1; no reliable D call. This CDR3 region has 14 residues. Trimming cost V 2 bases and J 0 bases, with 7 bases left between them. CDR1 MNHEY and CDR2 SMNVEV come from the germline V gene (reference sequence). The CDR3 nucleotides are TGTGCCAGCAGTTTAAATGCGTTGAACACTGAAGCTTTCTTT. This translates into CASSLNALNTEAFF.

The chain carries TRBV12-3 or TRBV12-4 and TRBJ2-3, with D tentatively TRBD2 (7 bases). Trimming removed 4 bases from V and 5 bases from J, with 19 bases in between. This CDR3 comprises 16 residues. The CDR3 region has the DNA TGTGCCAGCAGTTCCCGCCCCCCGGGGGGCAAAGATACGCAGTATTTT. This translates into CASSSRPPGGKDTQYF.

This chain uses TRBV18 with TRBJ2-2, with D unresolved. Per the germline V gene, CDR1 is KGHSH and CDR2 is LQKENI. Between the trimmed V and J ends, which lost 11 bases and 5 bases, there was a span of 12 bases. This CDR3 is 12 amino acids long. CDR3 sequence: CAGRDITGELFF. DNA of the CDR3: TGTGCCGGCCGAGATATTACCGGGGAGCTGTTTTTT.

This clonotype was found many times. The chain couples TRBV20-1 to TRBJ2-7; TRBD1 matches 9 bases. Germline V gene data show CDR1 as DFQATT and CDR2 as SNEGSKA (reference sequence). V dropped 6 bases and J dropped 5; count of bases not matched to a gene: 14. CDR3 length: 15 residues. The CDR3 sequence is CSAPLRDRVTDEQYF. CDR3 DNA sequence: TGCAGTGCGCCACTCCGGGACAGGGTCACAGACGAGCAGTACTTC.